This paragraph reports one T cell receptor (beta chain). These data originate in a study of blood T cell repertoires in COVID-19. V shed 5 bases and J shed 5 bases, with 12 bases lying between them. CDR1 and CDR2 from the germline V gene are MNHEY and SVGEGT. This CDR3 has 14 residues. TCRdb's table, derived via immunoSEQ multiplex PCR, lists solely in-frame clones and lacks some. The profile shows about 200,000 clones, more than 80% of them singletons. The clonotype was recovered from an elderly woman with COVID-19, enrolled during active disease. V and J are TRBV6-2 or TRBV6-3 and TRBJ1-4; D ambiguous. Sample: peripheral blood. CDR3 in amino acids: CASSARSSNEKLFF. In DNA, the CDR3 is TGTGCCAGCAGTGCGCGGAGCAGCAATGAAAAACTGTTTTTT.